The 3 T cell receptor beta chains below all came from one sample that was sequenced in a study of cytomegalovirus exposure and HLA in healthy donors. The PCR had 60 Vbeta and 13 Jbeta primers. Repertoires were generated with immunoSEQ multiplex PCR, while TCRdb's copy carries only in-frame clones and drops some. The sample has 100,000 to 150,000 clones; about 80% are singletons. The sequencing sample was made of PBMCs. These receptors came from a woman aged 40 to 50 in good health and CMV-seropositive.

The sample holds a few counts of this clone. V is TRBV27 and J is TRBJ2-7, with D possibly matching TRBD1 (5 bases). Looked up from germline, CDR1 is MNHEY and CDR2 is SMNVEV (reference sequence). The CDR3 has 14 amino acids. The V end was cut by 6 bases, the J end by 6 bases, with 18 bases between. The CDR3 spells CASSLLGWQGEQYF. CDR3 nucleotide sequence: TGTGCCAGCAGCCTGCTGGGGTGGCAGGGCGAGCAGTACTTC.

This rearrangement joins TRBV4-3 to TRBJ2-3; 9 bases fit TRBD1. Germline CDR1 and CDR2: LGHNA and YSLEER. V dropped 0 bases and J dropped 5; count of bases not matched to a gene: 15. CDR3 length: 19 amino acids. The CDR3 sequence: CASSQDPGTGNPRGDTQYF. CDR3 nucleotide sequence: TGCGCCAGCAGCCAAGATCCCGGGACAGGGAACCCTAGGGGAGATACGCAGTATTTT.

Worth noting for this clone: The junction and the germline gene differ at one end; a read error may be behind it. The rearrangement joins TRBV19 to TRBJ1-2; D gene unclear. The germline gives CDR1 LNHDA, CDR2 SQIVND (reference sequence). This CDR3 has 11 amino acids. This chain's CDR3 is CASKAGGGIAF. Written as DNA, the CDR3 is TGTGCCAGTAAGGCGGGAGGCGGAATTGCGTTC.